This TCR beta chain was found in a study of T-cell reconstitution after alpha-beta-depleted transplantation in children. Overall study results and limits: Once a year had passed after transplant, T-cell counts and diversity came mostly from newly produced T cells. In patients about two months after transplant, alpha-beta T cells reportedly arose from several hundred expanded graft clones.

This clonotype was counted a few times. Its antigen is unidentified. Trimming shortened V by 5 bases and J by 7 bases, and 8 bases separated the two germline ends. CDR3 length: 12 amino acids. Unique molecular identifiers were used to barcode this TCRbeta library. MiXCR, run by TCRdb on the PCR reads, gives a single entry per CDR3 protein. The sample includes 550,000 to 600,000 distinct CDR3 sequences, 20% to 25% of them seen just once. This chain connects TRBV12-3 or TRBV12-4 to TRBJ2-2; D not resolved. Sample: PBMCs, mostly from graft donor cells, taken 360 days after TCRalphabeta/CD19-depleted stem cell transplant. This clonotype was sampled from a boy less than two years old who had a stem cell transplant for acute myeloid leukemia, so the T cells may come from the graft donor. CDR3 DNA: TGTGCCAGCAGTCATGTAGGCGGGGAGCTGTTTTTT. It yields the protein CASSHVGGELFF.